These 25 T cell receptor beta chains share one sample of origin, sequenced in a study of T cell responses to AZD1222 COVID-19 vaccine. Using immunoSEQ multiplex PCR, the repertoire was profiled, and TCRdb retains in-frame clones only, with some absent. Of about 110,000 clones in the sample, about 90% were seen once. The material sequenced was peripheral blood, taken 28 days after the second AZD1222 dose. The receptors were gathered from an adult who received the AZD1222 COVID-19 vaccine.

The chain carries TRBV4-1 and TRBJ2-1, with unresolved D. CDR1 is MGHRA, CDR2 YSYEKL, per germline. V was trimmed by 1 base and J by 4 bases, leaving 11 bases between them. There are 15 residues in the CDR3. CDR3 nucleotides: TGCGCCAGCAGCCAAGTCTACATGGAGTACAATGAGCAGTTCTTC. Encoded protein: CASSQVYMEYNEQFF.

This rearrangement joins TRBV3-1 (or the pseudogene TRBV3-2) to TRBJ1-6, with TRBD1 identical over 8 bases. Germline lookup yields CDR1 LGHDT and CDR2 YNNKEL (reference sequence). The CDR3 runs to 12 residues. V trimming: 3 bases; J trimming: 13 bases; junction bases outside the gene matches: 2. The CDR3 protein is CASSQRQGPLHF. In DNA form, the CDR3 reads TGTGCCAGCAGCCAGAGACAGGGGCCCCTCCACTTT.

The genes are TRBV18 and TRBJ1-2; 8 bases line up with TRBD1. Per germline, CDR1 KGHSH and CDR2 LQKENI. CDR3 length: 15 amino acids. V lost 3 bases and J lost 4; bases outside the gene matches: 7. The CDR3 DNA reads as TGTGCCAGCTCACCCACGGGACAGGAAATCTATGGCTACACCTTC. It specifies CASSPTGQEIYGYTF.

V usage is TRBV12-5 and J usage is TRBJ2-7; D remains unclear. CDR1 and CDR2 from the germline V gene are LGHNT and FRNRAP. The V end was cut by 1 base, the J end by 7 bases, with 5 bases between. There are 11 residues in the CDR3. The CDR3 DNA reads as TGTGCTAGTGGTTTGGGGGGAGAGCAGTACTTC. Translation: CASGLGGEQYF. Full variable domain (missing parts from reference TRBV12-5 and TRBJ2-7): DARVTQTPRHKVTEMGQEVTMRCQPILGHNTVFWYRQTMMQGLELLAYFRNRAPLDDSGMPKDRFSAEMPDATLATLKIQPSEPRDSAVYFCASGLGGEQYFGPGTRLTVT.

The CDR3 nucleotides read TGTGCCAGCTCATTCCAAGCGGCGAACACCGGGGAGCTGTTTTTT. Translation gives CASSFQAANTGELFF. The gene calls are TRBV18 and TRBJ2-2; D is perhaps TRBD2 (5 bases). Germline CDR1 KGHSH, CDR2 LQKENI. V was pared by 5 bases and J by 0 bases, with 10 bases between. CDR3 size: 15 residues.

The chain carries TRBV3-1 (or the pseudogene TRBV3-2) and TRBJ2-5, with D uncertain. This CDR3 has 15 amino acids. V was pared by 0 bases and J by 7 bases, with 15 bases between. CDR1 is LGHDT and CDR2 is YNNKEL in the germline V gene (reference sequence). The CDR3 DNA is TGTGCCAGCAGCCAAGATCGGGCGGCCTGGTGGACCCAGTACTTC. Its translation is CASSQDRAAWWTQYF.

The rearrangement uses TRBV7-2 and TRBJ2-1; 8 bases line up with TRBD2. Germline assignment: CDR1 SGHTA and CDR2 FQGNSA. V lost 1 base, J lost 3 bases, and 11 bases stayed unmatched. CDR3 length: 18 residues. The CDR3 sequence is CASSLDGLAGTSYNEQFF. As DNA, the CDR3 is TGTGCCAGCAGCTTAGACGGGTTAGCGGGAACGAGCTACAATGAGCAGTTCTTC.

CDR3 protein: CATWDRSYNEQFF. Written as DNA, the CDR3 is TGTGCCACGTGGGACAGATCCTACAATGAGCAGTTCTTC. This chain joins TRBV24-1 and TRBJ2-1, with 7 bases aligning to TRBD1. Trimming cost V 10 bases and J 1 base; bases outside gene matches: 3. The germline V gene encodes CDR1 KGHDR and CDR2 SFDVKD. The CDR3 covers 13 residues.

The V call is TRBV5-1, the J call TRBJ1-6; D not resolved. With 1 base removed from V and 3 bases from J, the gap between germline ends came to 11 bases. Per germline, CDR1 SGHRS and CDR2 YFSETQ. The CDR3 runs to 16 residues. CDR3 in amino acids: CASSLISGSYNSPLHF. Here the CDR3 DNA reads TGCGCCAGCAGCTTGATCTCTGGCAGCTATAATTCACCCCTCCACTTT.

The V call is TRBV4-1, the J call TRBJ2-5, with D unclear. CDR3 length equals 14 residues. Per the germline V gene, CDR1 is MGHRA and CDR2 is YSYEKL. V lost 6 bases and J 0 bases, leaving 11 bases between the germline ends. The CDR3 region has the DNA TGCGCCAGCAGTCCTGTTCGGCACCAAGAGACCCAGTACTTC. Amino acids: CASSPVRHQETQYF.

J is TRBJ2-5 and V is TRBV6-2 or TRBV6-3; 12 nucleotides match TRBD2. Trimming removed 5 bases from V and 4 bases from J; junction bases left unmatched: 5. This CDR3 has 15 amino acids. Germline CDR1 MNHEY, CDR2 SVGEGT. CDR3 protein: CASSTSGRRRETQYF. The CDR3 DNA is TGTGCCAGCAGTACTAGCGGGAGGAGAAGAGAGACCCAGTACTTC.

The chain links TRBV5-1 to TRBJ2-3, with TRBD2 identical over 11 bases. Germline assignment: CDR1 SGHRS and CDR2 YFSETQ. V lost 5 bases to trimming and J lost 4 bases; unmatched junction nucleotides: 9. The CDR3 runs 16 residues. The CDR3, as DNA: TGCGCCAGCAGGGGAACTAGCGGGAGTGTATCAGATACGCAGTATTTT. This translates into CASRGTSGSVSDTQYF.

The V gene is TRBV14, the J gene TRBJ2-4, with D possibly being TRBD1 or TRBD2 (5 bases each). From germline, CDR1 is SGHDN and CDR2 FVKESK. This CDR3 spans 14 amino acids. Trimming cost V 0 bases and J 6 bases, with 9 bases left between them. The CDR3 coding sequence is TGTGCCAGCAGCCAAGACTCGGGACCAAACATTCAGTACTTC. Translated: CASSQDSGPNIQYF.

The chain couples TRBV28 to TRBJ1-1; D unclear. The CDR3 is 14 amino acids. The V end lost 1 base, the J end lost 5 bases, and 11 bases lay between the germline ends. CDR1 and CDR2 from the germline V gene are MDHEN and SYDVKM. The CDR3 bases are TGTGCCAGCAGTTTATACAAGGTTTGGACTGAAGCTTTCTTT. Its translation is CASSLYKVWTEAFF.

The chain recombines TRBV11-2 with TRBJ2-1; D unresolved. Looked up from germline, CDR1 is SGHAT and CDR2 is FQNNGV. The CDR3 extends over 12 amino acids. The V end lost 5 bases, the J end lost 8 bases, and 10 bases lay between the germline ends. The CDR3 sequence: CASSQSLHEQFF. CDR3 bases: TGTGCCAGCAGCCAATCTCTCCATGAGCAGTTCTTC.

This clone was seen a handful of times. V usage is TRBV29-1 and J usage is TRBJ2-4; D might be TRBD1 or TRBD2, each matching 5 bases. V was clipped by 5 bases and J by 7 bases, with 15 bases between them. The V gene's germline CDR1 is SQVTM and CDR2 ANQGSEA. The CDR3 extends over 13 amino acids. The CDR3 is CSVLGDPENIQYF. CDR3 nucleotide sequence: TGCAGCGTTTTGGGGGACCCGGAGAACATTCAGTACTTC.

This chain links TRBV5-1 with TRBJ1-6; possible D gene TRBD1, 5 bases. The V gene lost 4 bases and the J gene lost 7 bases, with 12 bases spanning the gap. The V gene's germline CDR1 is SGHRS and CDR2 YFSETQ. This CDR3 comprises 14 residues. Written as DNA, the CDR3 is TGCGCCAGCAGCCAAGGGACGCCGAATTCACCCCTCCACTTT. It translates to CASSQGTPNSPLHF.

The V call is TRBV19, the J call TRBJ2-7; D remains unclear. V gave up 1 base and J gave up 4 bases, with 14 bases separating them. The germline gives CDR1 LNHDA, CDR2 SQIVND (reference sequence). The CDR3 length is 15 residues. The CDR3 DNA follows: TGTGCCAGTAGTATAGCTAGTCCCGCTGGATACGAGCAGTACTTC. Translated: CASSIASPAGYEQYF.

This clone was counted once. The chain couples TRBV5-4 to TRBJ2-1; 12 bases agree with TRBD2. With 4 bases clipped from V and 0 bases from J, the junction kept 2 bases outside the gene matches. The CDR3 totals 16 residues. Per germline, CDR1 SGHNT and CDR2 YYREEE (reference sequence). Written as DNA, the CDR3 is TGTGCCAGCAGCGGGACTAGCGGGCGCTCCTACAATGAGCAGTTCTTC. Translated, it gives CASSGTSGRSYNEQFF.

The chain links TRBV29-1 to TRBJ1-2; D ambiguous. Trimming shortened V by 4 bases and J by 2 bases, and 14 bases separated the two germline ends. The CDR3 consists of 14 residues. The germline gives CDR1 SQVTM, CDR2 ANQGSEA. The CDR3 nucleotides read TGCAGCGTTGTCAGTCCCGATATAAACTATGGCTACACCTTC. Residues: CSVVSPDINYGYTF.

This chain links TRBV7-2 with TRBJ1-3, with D uncertain. The length of the CDR3 is 15 residues. Germline CDR1 is SGHTA and CDR2 is FQGNSA. Trimming pared 0 bases from V and 3 bases from J, leaving 9 bases between. The CDR3, as DNA: TGTGCCAGCAGCTTAGCGTGGGGTGGTGGAAACACCATATATTTT. As protein: CASSLAWGGGNTIYF. Combining the CDR3 with reference TRBV7-2 and TRBJ1-3 gives the whole variable domain GAGVSQSPSNKVTEKGKDVELRCDPISGHTALYWYRQSLGQGLEFLIYFQGNSAPDKSGLPSDRFSAERTGGSVSTLTIQRTQQEDSAVYLCASSLAWGGGNTIYFGEGSWLTVV.

This clone was seen a handful of times. The V gene is TRBV6-5, the J gene TRBJ1-5; D gene ambiguous. V was cut by 8 bases and J by 7 bases, with 12 bases left in between. CDR1 is MNHEY and CDR2 is SVGAGI in the germline V gene. The CDR3 covers 12 residues. The CDR3 protein is CASSKEGQPQHF. CDR3 DNA: TGTGCCAGCTCAAAGGAAGGACAGCCCCAGCATTTT.

The rearrangement links TRBV7-3 to TRBJ2-1; 10 bases are shared with TRBD2. The germline V gene encodes CDR1 SGHTA and CDR2 FQGTGA. This CDR3 is 17 amino acids long. J was trimmed by 5 bases and V by 3 bases; bases with no gene match: 10. CDR3: CASSFRPGLAFDNEQFF. CDR3 coding DNA: TGTGCCAGCAGCTTCCGTCCGGGACTAGCGTTTGACAATGAGCAGTTCTTC.

V is TRBV7-8 and J is TRBJ2-7, with 7 bases aligning to TRBD1. V trimming: 1 base; J trimming: 1 base; junction bases outside the gene matches: 7. In germline, CDR1 is SGHVS, CDR2 FQNEAQ. The CDR3 length is 16 residues. CDR3 DNA sequence: TGTGCCAGCAGCTTAGAATCCGGGACAGTTTCCTACGAGCAGTACTTC. Translation: CASSLESGTVSYEQYF.

V and J are TRBV6-2 or TRBV6-3 and TRBJ1-5; D call uncertain. This CDR3 comprises 13 residues. V shed 6 bases and J shed 6 bases, with 12 bases lying between them. The V gene's germline CDR1 is MNHEY and CDR2 SVGEGT. The DNA for the CDR3 is TGTGCCAGCAGCGAAAGGGTACCTCAGCCCCAGCATTTT. Residues: CASSERVPQPQHF.